This entry describes one T cell receptor (beta chain). The target antigen is unknown. This sample is drawn from a study of cytotoxic CD8 clonotypes in ibrutinib-treated CLL. Findings and limits, study-wide: Exceeding age-matched healthy donors, baseline clonality also tracked the counts of circulating CD8+ T cells.

TCRdb's table, derived via immunoSEQ multiplex PCR, lists solely in-frame clones and lacks some. The table shows around 140,000 clones, with 70% to 90% occurring only once. Germline V gives CDR1 SGHDT, CDR2 YYEEEE. After removal of 4 bases from V and 5 bases from J, the junction contained 4 bases not matched to a gene. This CDR3 has 13 amino acids. The receptor's source is a human donor with chronic lymphocytic leukemia. The chain carries TRBV5-6 and TRBJ1-1; 8 positions match TRBD1. The sample here was PBMCs, taken after 36 months of ibrutinib treatment. CDR3 protein: CASSQQGGTEAFF. The CDR3 region has the DNA TGTGCCAGCAGCCAACAGGGGGGGACTGAAGCTTTCTTT.